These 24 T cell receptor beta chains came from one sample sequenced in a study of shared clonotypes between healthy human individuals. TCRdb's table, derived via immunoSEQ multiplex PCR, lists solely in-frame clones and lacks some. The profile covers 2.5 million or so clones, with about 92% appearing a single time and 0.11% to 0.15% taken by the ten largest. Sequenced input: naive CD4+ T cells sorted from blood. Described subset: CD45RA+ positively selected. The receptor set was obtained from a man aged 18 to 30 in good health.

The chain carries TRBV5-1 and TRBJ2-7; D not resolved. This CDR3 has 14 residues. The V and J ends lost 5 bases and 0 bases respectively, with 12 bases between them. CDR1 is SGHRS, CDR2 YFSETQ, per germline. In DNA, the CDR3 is TGCGCCAGCAGTGTTGTTGGTTCCTCCTACGAGCAGTACTTC. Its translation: CASSVVGSSYEQYF. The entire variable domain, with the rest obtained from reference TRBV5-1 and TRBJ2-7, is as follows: KAGVTQTPRYLIKTRGQQVTLSCSPISGHRSVSWYQQTPGQGLQFLFEYFSETQRNKGNFPGRFSGRQFSNSRSEMNVSTLELGDSALYLCASSVVGSSYEQYFGPGTRLTVT.

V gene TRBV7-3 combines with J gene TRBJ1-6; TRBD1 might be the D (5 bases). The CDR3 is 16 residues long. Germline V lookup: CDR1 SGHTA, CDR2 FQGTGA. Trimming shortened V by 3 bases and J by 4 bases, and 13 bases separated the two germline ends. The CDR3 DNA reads TGTGCCAGCAGCTTCTCAGGGCTAGGGTATAATTCACCCCTCCACTTT. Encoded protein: CASSFSGLGYNSPLHF.

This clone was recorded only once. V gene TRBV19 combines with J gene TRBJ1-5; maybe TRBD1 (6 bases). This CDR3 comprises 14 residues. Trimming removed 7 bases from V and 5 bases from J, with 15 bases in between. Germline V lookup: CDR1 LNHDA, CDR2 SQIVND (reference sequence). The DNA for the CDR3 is TGTGCCAGTACATCACAGGGAAGGGATCAGCCCCAGCATTTT. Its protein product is CASTSQGRDQPQHF.

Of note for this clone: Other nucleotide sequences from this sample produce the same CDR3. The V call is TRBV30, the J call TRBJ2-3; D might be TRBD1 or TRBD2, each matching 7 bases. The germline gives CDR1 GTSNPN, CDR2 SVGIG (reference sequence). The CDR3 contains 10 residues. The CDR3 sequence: CSGGADTQYF. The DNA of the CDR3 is TGTTCAGGGGGGGCAGATACGCAGTATTTT. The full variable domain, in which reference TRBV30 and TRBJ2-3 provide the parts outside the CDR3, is SQTIHQWPATLVQPVGSPLSLECTVEGTSNPNLYWYRQAAGRGLQLLFYSVGIGQISSEVPQNLSASRPQDRQFILSSKKLLLSDSGFYLCSGGADTQYFGPGTRLTVL.

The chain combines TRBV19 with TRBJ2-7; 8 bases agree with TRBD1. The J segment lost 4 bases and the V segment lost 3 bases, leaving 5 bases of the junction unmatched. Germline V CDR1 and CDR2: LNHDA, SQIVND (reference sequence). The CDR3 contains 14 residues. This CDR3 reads CASSIATGVYEQYF. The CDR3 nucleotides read TGTGCCAGTAGTATCGCGACAGGGGTGTACGAGCAGTACTTC.

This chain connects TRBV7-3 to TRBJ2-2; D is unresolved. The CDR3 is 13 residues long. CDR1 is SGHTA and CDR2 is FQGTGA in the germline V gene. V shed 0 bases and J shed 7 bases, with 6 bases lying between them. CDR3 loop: CASSLTKDGELFF. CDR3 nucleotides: TGTGCCAGCAGCTTAACGAAAGACGGGGAGCTGTTTTTT.

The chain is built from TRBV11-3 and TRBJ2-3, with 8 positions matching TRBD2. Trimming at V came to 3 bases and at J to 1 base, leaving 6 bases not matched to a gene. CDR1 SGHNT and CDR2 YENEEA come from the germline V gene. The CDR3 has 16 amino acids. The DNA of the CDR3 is TGTGCCAGCAGCTTCAGGAGCGGGGGAGGCACAGATACGCAGTATTTT. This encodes CASSFRSGGGTDTQYF.

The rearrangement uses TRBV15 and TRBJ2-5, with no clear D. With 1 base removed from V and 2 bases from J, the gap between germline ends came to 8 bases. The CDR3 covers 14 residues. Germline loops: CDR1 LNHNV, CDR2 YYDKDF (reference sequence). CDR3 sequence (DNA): TGTGCCACCAGCAGAGGGCCACCTCAAGAGACCCAGTACTTC. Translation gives CATSRGPPQETQYF.

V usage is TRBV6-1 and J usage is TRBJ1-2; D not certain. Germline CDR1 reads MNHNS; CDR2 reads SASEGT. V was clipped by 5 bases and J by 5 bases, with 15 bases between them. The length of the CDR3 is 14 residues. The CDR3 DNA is TGTGCCAGCAGTACGCAATCGGGAAATTATGGCTACACCTTC. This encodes CASSTQSGNYGYTF.

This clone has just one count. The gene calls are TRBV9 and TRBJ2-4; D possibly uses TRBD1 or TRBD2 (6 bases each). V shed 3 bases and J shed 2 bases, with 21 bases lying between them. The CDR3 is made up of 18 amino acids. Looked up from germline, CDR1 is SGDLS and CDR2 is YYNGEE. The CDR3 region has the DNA TGTGCCAGCAGCGAAAGAGGGGGGACCTTAGACCCCAAAAACATTCAGTACTTC. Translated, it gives CASSERGGTLDPKNIQYF.

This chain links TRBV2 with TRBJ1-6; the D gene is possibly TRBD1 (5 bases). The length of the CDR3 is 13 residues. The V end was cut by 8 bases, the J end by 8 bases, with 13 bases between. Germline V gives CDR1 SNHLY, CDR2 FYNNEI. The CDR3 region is CASETTVDSPLHF. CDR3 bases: TGTGCCAGCGAGACGACAGTTGATTCACCCCTCCACTTT.

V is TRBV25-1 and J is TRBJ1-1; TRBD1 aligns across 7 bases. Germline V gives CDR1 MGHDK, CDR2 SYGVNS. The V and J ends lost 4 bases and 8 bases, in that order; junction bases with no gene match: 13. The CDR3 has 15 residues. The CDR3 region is CASSGAGTALSEAFF. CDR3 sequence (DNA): TGTGCCAGCAGTGGAGCCGGGACAGCTCTGTCAGAAGCTTTCTTT.

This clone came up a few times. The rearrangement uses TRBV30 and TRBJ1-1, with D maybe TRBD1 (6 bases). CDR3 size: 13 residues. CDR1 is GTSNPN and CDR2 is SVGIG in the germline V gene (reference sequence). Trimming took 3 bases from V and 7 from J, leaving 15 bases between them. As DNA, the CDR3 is TGTGCCTGGAGGAAACAGGGAGGGGTTGAAGCTTTCTTT. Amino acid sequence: CAWRKQGGVEAFF.

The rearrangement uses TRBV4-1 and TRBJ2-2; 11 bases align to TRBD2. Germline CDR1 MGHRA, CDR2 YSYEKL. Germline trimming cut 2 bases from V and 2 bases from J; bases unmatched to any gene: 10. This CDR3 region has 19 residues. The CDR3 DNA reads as TGCGCCAGCAGCCAATCGTCTCTAGCGGGAGGTAAAAACACCGGGGAGCTGTTTTTT. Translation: CASSQSSLAGGKNTGELFF.

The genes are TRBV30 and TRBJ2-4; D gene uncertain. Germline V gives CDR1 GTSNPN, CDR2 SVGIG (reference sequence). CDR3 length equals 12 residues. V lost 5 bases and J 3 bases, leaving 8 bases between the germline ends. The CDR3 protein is CAWSWGKNIQYF. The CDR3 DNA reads TGTGCCTGGTCCTGGGGCAAAAACATTCAGTACTTC.

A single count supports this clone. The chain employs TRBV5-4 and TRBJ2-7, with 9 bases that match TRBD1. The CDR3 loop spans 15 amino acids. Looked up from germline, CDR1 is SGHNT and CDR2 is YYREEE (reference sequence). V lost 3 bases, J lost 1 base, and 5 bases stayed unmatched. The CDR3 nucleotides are TGTGCCAGCAGCTCGACCGGGACAGGGTCCTACGAGCAGTACTTC. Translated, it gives CASSSTGTGSYEQYF.

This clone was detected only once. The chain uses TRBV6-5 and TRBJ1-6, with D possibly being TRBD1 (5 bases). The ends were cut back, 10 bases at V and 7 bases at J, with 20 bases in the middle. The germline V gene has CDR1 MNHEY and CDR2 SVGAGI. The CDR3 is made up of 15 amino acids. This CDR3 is CATNRGGKSNSPLHF. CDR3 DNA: TGTGCCACCAATCGGGGCGGAAAATCCAATTCACCCCTCCACTTT.

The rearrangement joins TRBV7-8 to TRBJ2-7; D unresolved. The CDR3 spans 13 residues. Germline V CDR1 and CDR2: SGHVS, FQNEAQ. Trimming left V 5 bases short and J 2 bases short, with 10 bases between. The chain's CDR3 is CASSLTGAYEQYF. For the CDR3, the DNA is TGTGCCAGCAGCCTGACCGGAGCCTACGAGCAGTACTTC.

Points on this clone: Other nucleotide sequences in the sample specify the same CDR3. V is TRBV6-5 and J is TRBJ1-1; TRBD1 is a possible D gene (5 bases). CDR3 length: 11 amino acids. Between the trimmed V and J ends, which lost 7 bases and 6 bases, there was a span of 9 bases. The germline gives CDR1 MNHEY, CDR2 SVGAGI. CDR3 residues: CASTQGSEAFF. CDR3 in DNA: TGTGCCAGCACCCAGGGCTCTGAAGCTTTCTTT.

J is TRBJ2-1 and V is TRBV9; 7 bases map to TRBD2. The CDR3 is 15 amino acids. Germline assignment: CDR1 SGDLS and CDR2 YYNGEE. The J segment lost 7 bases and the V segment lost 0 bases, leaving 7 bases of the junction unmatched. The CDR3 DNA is TGTGCCAGCAGCGTAGCTTGGAGTAGCGGGAATGAGCAGTTCTTC. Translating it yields CASSVAWSSGNEQFF.

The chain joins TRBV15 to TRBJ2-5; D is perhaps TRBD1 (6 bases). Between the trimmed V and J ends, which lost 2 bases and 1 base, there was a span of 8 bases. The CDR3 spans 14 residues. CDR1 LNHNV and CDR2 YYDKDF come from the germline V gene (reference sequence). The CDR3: CATSRWTVQETQYF. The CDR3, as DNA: TGTGCCACCAGCAGATGGACAGTCCAAGAGACCCAGTACTTC.

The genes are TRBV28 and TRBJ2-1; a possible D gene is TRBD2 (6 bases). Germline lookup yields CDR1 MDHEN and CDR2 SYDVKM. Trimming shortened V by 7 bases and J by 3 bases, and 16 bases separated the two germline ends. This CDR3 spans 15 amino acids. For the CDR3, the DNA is TGTGCCAGCACCGGGGGAGGATTGGGCTACAATGAGCAGTTCTTC. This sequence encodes CASTGGGLGYNEQFF.

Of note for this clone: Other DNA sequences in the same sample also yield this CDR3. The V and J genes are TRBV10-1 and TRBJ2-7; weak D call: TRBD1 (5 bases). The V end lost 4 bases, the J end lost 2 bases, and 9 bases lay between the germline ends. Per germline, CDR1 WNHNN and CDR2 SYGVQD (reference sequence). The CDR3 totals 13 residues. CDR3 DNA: TGCGCCAGCAGTGGAACAGGCCCCTACGAGCAGTACTTC. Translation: CASSGTGPYEQYF.

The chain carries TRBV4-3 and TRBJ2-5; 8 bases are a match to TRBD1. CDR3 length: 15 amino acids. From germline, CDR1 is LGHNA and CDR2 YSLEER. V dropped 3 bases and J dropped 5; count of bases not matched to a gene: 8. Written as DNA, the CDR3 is TGCGCCAGCAGCCACACGACAGGGGTAGGCGAGACCCAGTACTTC. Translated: CASSHTTGVGETQYF.